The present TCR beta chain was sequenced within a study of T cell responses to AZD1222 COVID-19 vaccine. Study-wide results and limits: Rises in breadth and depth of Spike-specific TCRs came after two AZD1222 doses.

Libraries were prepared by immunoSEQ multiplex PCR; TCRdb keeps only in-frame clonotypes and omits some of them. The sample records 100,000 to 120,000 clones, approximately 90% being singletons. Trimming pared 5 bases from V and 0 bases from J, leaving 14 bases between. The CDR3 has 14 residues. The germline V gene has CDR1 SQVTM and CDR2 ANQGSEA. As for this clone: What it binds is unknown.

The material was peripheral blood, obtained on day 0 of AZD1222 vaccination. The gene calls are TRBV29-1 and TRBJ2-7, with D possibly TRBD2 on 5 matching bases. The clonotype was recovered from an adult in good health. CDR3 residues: CSVRGNRDSYEQYF. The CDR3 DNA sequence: TGCAGCGTTCGAGGGAACAGAGACTCCTACGAGCAGTACTTC.